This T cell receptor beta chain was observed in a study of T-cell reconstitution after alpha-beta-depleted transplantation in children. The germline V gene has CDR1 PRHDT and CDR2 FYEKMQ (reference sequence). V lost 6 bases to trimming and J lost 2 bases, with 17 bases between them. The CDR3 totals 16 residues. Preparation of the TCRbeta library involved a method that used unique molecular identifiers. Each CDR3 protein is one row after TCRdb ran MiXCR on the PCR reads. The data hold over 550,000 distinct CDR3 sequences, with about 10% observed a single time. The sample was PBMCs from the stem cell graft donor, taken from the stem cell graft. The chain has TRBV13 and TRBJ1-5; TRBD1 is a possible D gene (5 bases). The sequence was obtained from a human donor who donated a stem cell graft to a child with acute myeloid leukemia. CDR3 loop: CASSKKGVVGNQPQHF. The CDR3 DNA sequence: TGTGCCAGCAGTAAAAAAGGGGTTGTAGGCAATCAGCCCCAGCATTTT. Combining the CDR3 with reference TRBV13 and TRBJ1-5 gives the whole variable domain AAGVIQSPRHLIKEKRETATLKCYPIPRHDTVYWYQQGPGQDPQFLISFYEKMQSDKGSIPDRFSAQQFSDYHSELNMSSLELGDSALYFCASSKKGVVGNQPQHFGDGTRLSIL.